These 4 T cell receptor beta chains were sequenced from one sample in a study of Ad26.COV2.S vaccination and SARS-CoV-2 variants. Sequenced by immunoSEQ multiplex PCR; TCRdb stores in-frame clones only, minus some. The data hold about 680,000 clones, with around 89% observed a single time. Treatment described: roughly 20 received Ad26.COV2.S at low or high dose, single or two shots; 5 received placebo; per-sample allocation not given. It was on day 63 after the first vaccine or placebo injection that samples were taken. The input for sequencing was peripheral blood, taken in a trial of Ad26.COV2.S vaccine versus placebo. All receptors come from a person between 18 and 65 years old who received the Ad26.COV2.S COVID-19 vaccine or a placebo.

The V and J genes are TRBV18 and TRBJ1-2, with D unclear. CDR1 KGHSH and CDR2 LQKENI come from the germline V gene. Trimming left V 2 bases short and J 8 bases short, with 15 bases between. CDR3 length: 14 amino acids. CDR3 DNA: TGTGCCAGCTCACCAGCTACGGTTCCCCTGGGCTACACCTTC. Amino acids: CASSPATVPLGYTF.

J is TRBJ2-3 and V is TRBV9; perhaps TRBD2 as D (6 bases). Trimming cost V 3 bases and J 7 bases, with 12 bases left between them. The CDR3 length is 13 residues. Looked up from germline, CDR1 is SGDLS and CDR2 is YYNGEE. The CDR3 DNA follows: TGTGCCAGCAGCGCGGACGGGGGTTATACGCAGTATTTT. This translates into CASSADGGYTQYF.

The chain recombines TRBV5-5 with TRBJ1-1, with D maybe TRBD1 (6 bases). The CDR3 is made up of 15 amino acids. V dropped 1 base and J dropped 3 bases, with 13 bases sitting between them. Germline lookup yields CDR1 SGHKS and CDR2 YYEKEE (reference sequence). CDR3 DNA: TGTGCCAGCAGCTTGCGGGGGGCCGGAGACACTGAAGCTTTCTTT. It is translated as CASSLRGAGDTEAFF.

V and J are TRBV21-1 and TRBJ2-7; the tabulated D call, TRBD1, remains unverified against the DNA. TRBV21-1 is assigned pseudogene status. The CDR3 runs 19 residues. DNA for the CDR3: TGTGCCAGCAGCAAAAGGGGGAAATCCTTAAGGCGCGGCTCCTACGAGCAGTACTTC. Protein: CASSKRGKSLRRGSYEQYF.